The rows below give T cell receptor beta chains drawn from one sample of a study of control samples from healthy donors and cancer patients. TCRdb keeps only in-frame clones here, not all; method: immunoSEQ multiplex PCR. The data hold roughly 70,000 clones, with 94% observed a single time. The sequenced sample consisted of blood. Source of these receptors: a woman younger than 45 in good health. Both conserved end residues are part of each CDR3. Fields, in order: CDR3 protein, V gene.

CASSLGGAREKLFF TRBV7-9
CASRNTGAPTDTQYF TRBV7-9
CAWSVSDRGYNQPQHF TRBV30
CASSLGEYNEQFF TRBV7-3
CASMDKTSGGTGELFF TRBV7-8
CASSLRWPQPQHF TRBV7-8
CASSKGDSGANVLTF TRBV21-1
CASGTRGVGDTQYF TRBV28
CASRGQGARNEQFF TRBV10-2
CASSRYRGVTYEQYF TRBV7-8
CASTNNPGGYNEQFF TRBV5-1
CASSTKTGFDYGYTF TRBV28
CASSEGGWGYTF TRBV2
CAISEPSGVGTDTQYF TRBV10-3
CSASDSAKVNEQFF TRBV20-1
CASSPGVRERNEQFF TRBV5-6
CAWSKKGGMDTQYF TRBV30
CAISEFQGQGTEAFF TRBV10-3
CASSNLAGGMNEQFF TRBV7-2
CASSEMKRISTDTQYF TRBV6-1
CASSQGVGQPQHF TRBV14
CASGLFRNTGELFF TRBV12-5
CASSDPTDGKNIQYF TRBV6-5
CASSLGTANQPQHF TRBV28
CASSYSAFGGTQYF TRBV6-5
CASSKEGSASGDAQYTDTQYF TRBV21-1
CASSQDLLVRFEQYF TRBV4-1
CASRQTGGLGGPLHF TRBV27
CASSQDGWGTEAFF TRBV4-2
CASSVQGAGETQYF TRBV28
CASRSGGLAFF TRBV28
CAWSPTGDGYTF TRBV30
CASSDRFGTGYGYTF TRBV6-4
CASSGRDRGAKNIQYF TRBV6-1
CASSGSVGIGNTIYF TRBV7-9
CASSLGVGDTEAFF TRBV5-1
CASSQAGSNSPLHF TRBV3-1/TRBV3-2